The rows below give T cell receptor beta chains drawn from one sample of a study of radiotherapy plus CTLA-4 blockade in lung cancer. TCRdb's table, derived via immunoSEQ multiplex PCR, lists solely in-frame clones and lacks some. The data hold 70,000 to 90,000 clones, with 84% observed a single time. The sample was peripheral blood, taken from a patient treated with radiotherapy plus ipilimumab. The receptors were sampled from a human donor with non-small cell lung cancer who had stable disease on radiotherapy plus ipilimumab. The CDR3 runs from the conserved cysteine through the conserved F or W. D genes are given only for firm matches. Part of the rows lack a size; the others show once, few, many or a class for expanded clones.

CDR3nt	CDR3aa	d_gene	v_gene	j_gene	abundance
TGTGCCAGCAGCTTAGCGGGACGCACACAGAAACTGTTTTTT	CASSLAGRTQKLFF	-	TRBV7-6	TRBJ1-4	-
TGTGCCAGCAGTGAATTATATAGGGGACAAAGCGTTGAGCAGTTCTTC	CASSELYRGQSVEQFF	-	TRBV6-1	TRBJ2-1	-
TGTGCCAGCAGCCCAAGGGGGCAAGGCACTGAAGCTTTCTTT	CASSPRGQGTEAFF	TRBD1	TRBV7-2	TRBJ1-1	-
TGTGCCAGCAGTTTAGTGCAGAACCCAAACTATGGCTACACCTTC	CASSLVQNPNYGYTF	-	TRBV27	TRBJ1-2	once
TGCGCCAGCAGCTTGACAGTGCTTCCTAATGAAAAACTGTTTTTT	CASSLTVLPNEKLFF	-	TRBV5-1	TRBJ1-4	-
TGCAGCGGTGCAGGGGGCGGAACTAATGAAAAACTGTTTTTT	CSGAGGGTNEKLFF	TRBD1	TRBV29-1	TRBJ1-4	-
TGTGCCAGCAGCTTACCGATCTCAGTAACTAGCGAGACAGATACGCAGTATTTT	CASSLPISVTSETDTQYF	TRBD2	TRBV7-3	TRBJ2-3	-
TGTGCCGGTCAGGGGCAGGGGAGGAATTCACCCCTCCACTTT	CAGQGQGRNSPLHF	-	TRBV2	TRBJ1-6	-
TGCGCCAGCAGCCCTATTACTAGCGGGGACACAGATACGCAGTATTTT	CASSPITSGDTDTQYF	TRBD2	TRBV5-1	TRBJ2-3	-
TGTGCCAGTCGTCGGGCGCTCTCAGTTTCTAATCAGCCCCAGCATTTT	CASRRALSVSNQPQHF	-	TRBV19	TRBJ1-5	-
TGTGCCTGGAGTGAAGGGTCAAGAGCTAGAGTTAGCACAGATACGCAGTATTTT	CAWSEGSRARVSTDTQYF	-	TRBV30	TRBJ2-3	-
TGTGCCAGCAGCACGGGGCAGGTCCAGGTCTTT	CASSTGQVQVF	-	TRBV6-1	TRBJ1-1	-
TGCGCCAGCAGCCGAACCGGGACTGGGGACCGCACAGATACGCAGTATTTT	CASSRTGTGDRTDTQYF	-	TRBV4-1	TRBJ2-3	-
TGTGCCAGCTCACCACAGGGGATCGGGGAGACCCAGTACTTC	CASSPQGIGETQYF	-	TRBV18	TRBJ2-5	once
TGTGCCAGCAGCCTTTACGGAAGGATGAACACTGAAGCTTTCTTT	CASSLYGRMNTEAFF	-	TRBV6-5	TRBJ1-1	-
TGTGCCAGCAGGGCCGGGACTTACAACTACGAGCAGTACTTC	CASRAGTYNYEQYF	-	TRBV28	TRBJ2-7	once
TGTGCCAGCTCACCAGGCGGTCAAGAGACCCAGTACTTC	CASSPGGQETQYF	-	TRBV18	TRBJ2-5	-
TGTGCCAGCAGCTTAGGAGCCCCCCAAGAGACCCAGTACTTC	CASSLGAPQETQYF	-	TRBV7-9	TRBJ2-5	-
TGTGCCAGCCAGGGGGACAGGGTTAATGAAAAACTGTTTTTT	CASQGDRVNEKLFF	TRBD1	TRBV7-8	TRBJ1-4	-
TGTGCCAGCTCACCGCGACAGGGGGCAGGGACCGGGGAGCTGTTTTTT	CASSPRQGAGTGELFF	TRBD1	TRBV18	TRBJ2-2	-
TGTGCCAGCAGTGGGGCAGGTGGCACAGATACGCAGTATTTT	CASSGAGGTDTQYF	-	TRBV6-1	TRBJ2-3	-
TGTGCCAGCAGCTTACCTAGCGGGAGGGCTGAAGATACGCAGTATTTT	CASSLPSGRAEDTQYF	TRBD2	TRBV9	TRBJ2-3	-
TGTGCCAGCACGGTAGGATCGAACACTGAAGCTTTCTTT	CASTVGSNTEAFF	-	TRBV27	TRBJ1-1	-
TGTGCCAGTAGTGCGGGACTAGCGGGTACCTCCTACGAGCAGTACTTC	CASSAGLAGTSYEQYF	TRBD2	TRBV19	TRBJ2-7	few
TGTGCCAGCAGCCAACAGGGAGATCAGCCCCAGCATTTT	CASSQQGDQPQHF	-	TRBV7-2	TRBJ1-5	-
TGTGCCTGGAACAGGGGGTTCTACAATGAGCAGTTCTTC	CAWNRGFYNEQFF	TRBD1	TRBV30	TRBJ2-1	-
TGTGCCAGCAGTCGGGACAGACTTAATGAAAAACTGTTTTTT	CASSRDRLNEKLFF	TRBD1	TRBV7-8	TRBJ1-4	once